The 27 T cell receptor beta chains reported below all come from one sample, sequenced in a study of identical twins. One entry per CDR3 protein results from TCRdb running MiXCR on the 5' RACE reads. The table shows about 730,000 distinct CDR3 sequences, with 21% occurring only once. In addition, the sample was reused for a study of T cells expressing NK-cell markers.

Sequencing was carried out using PBMCs. The receptors were gathered from a woman aged 18-30 years in good health.

This clonotype has more than one count but fewer than ten. The genes are TRBV7-9 and TRBJ2-7, with TRBD1 identical over 11 bases. The CDR3 loop spans 15 amino acids. Germline values: CDR1 SEHNR, CDR2 FQNEAQ (reference sequence). The ends lost 5 bases at V and 2 bases at J; junction bases unmatched: 5. This CDR3 is CASSHRGQGAYEQYF. For the CDR3, the DNA is TGTGCCAGCAGCCACCGGGGACAGGGGGCCTACGAGCAGTACTTC.

The V and J genes are TRBV5-1 and TRBJ2-1, with a possible D match to TRBD2 (6 bases). CDR1 and CDR2 (germline): SGHRS, YFSETQ. With 6 bases removed from V and 3 bases from J, the gap between germline ends came to 13 bases. The CDR3 extends over 14 amino acids. The CDR3 loop reads CASTPGTDYNEQFF. CDR3 nucleotide sequence: TGCGCCAGCACCCCCGGGACTGACTACAATGAGCAGTTCTTC.

The sample holds a few counts of this clonotype. The chain employs TRBV20-1 and TRBJ2-3, with 7 bases lining up with TRBD2. This CDR3 contains 13 residues. After removal of 6 bases from V and 6 bases from J, the junction contained 9 bases not matched to a gene. The germline V gene encodes CDR1 DFQATT and CDR2 SNEGSKA (reference sequence). DNA for the CDR3: TGCAGTGCAGGACTATGGGAGGGGGATACGCAGTATTTT. This encodes CSAGLWEGDTQYF.

The V gene is TRBV11-1, the J gene TRBJ2-1, with TRBD2 as a possible D gene (6 bases). The V end was cut by 3 bases, the J end by 0 bases, with 18 bases between. The CDR3 loop spans 18 amino acids. Germline V gene lookup returns CDR1 SGHAT and CDR2 FQDESV (reference sequence). The CDR3 is CASSLLRRDLSSYNEQFF. CDR3 DNA: TGTGCCAGCAGCTTGCTCCGGCGGGACTTGAGCTCCTACAATGAGCAGTTCTTC.

This clonotype was counted between two and nine times. The chain joins TRBV28 to TRBJ1-1; D is perhaps TRBD1 (5 bases). Trimming removed 10 bases from V and 2 bases from J, with 17 bases in between. This CDR3 is 14 amino acids long. Germline values: CDR1 MDHEN, CDR2 SYDVKM. As DNA, the CDR3 is TGTGCCACCAGCCCCCCGACAGTAAACACTGAAGCTTTCTTT. It yields the protein CATSPPTVNTEAFF.

V and J are TRBV28 and TRBJ2-7; D could derive from TRBD1 or TRBD2 (5 bases each). The V and J ends lost 4 bases and 0 bases respectively, with 10 bases between them. Germline V lookup: CDR1 MDHEN, CDR2 SYDVKM. This CDR3 contains 14 residues. CDR3 residues: CASSYGTFSYEQYF. The CDR3 DNA follows: TGTGCCAGCAGTTACGGGACCTTCTCCTACGAGCAGTACTTC.

The J gene is TRBJ1-4, the V gene TRBV5-5; no reliable D call. V lost 1 base, J lost 8 bases, and 15 bases lay in between. Germline V gene data show CDR1 as SGHKS and CDR2 as YYEKEE (reference sequence). The CDR3 consists of 15 residues. CDR3 DNA: TGTGCCAGCAGCTTGTCTTCAGGTTGGGGAGAAAAACTGTTTTTT. Translation gives CASSLSSGWGEKLFF.

The CDR3 region is CASSSRPSGILYEQFF. The CDR3, as DNA: TGTGCCAGCAGTTCAAGGCCTAGCGGGATATTGTATGAGCAGTTCTTC. The chain carries TRBV12-3 or TRBV12-4 and TRBJ2-1, with TRBD2 matching over 9 bases. Trimming at V came to 4 bases and at J to 8 bases, leaving 12 bases not matched to a gene. This CDR3 has 16 amino acids.

This clonotype came up a few times. The chain employs TRBV7-2 and TRBJ1-5, with D perhaps TRBD1 (5 bases). The length of the CDR3 is 13 residues. V lost 4 bases to trimming and J lost 6 bases, with 10 bases between them. Germline V CDR1 and CDR2: SGHTA, FQGNSA. CDR3 loop: CASSSWGGQPQHF. The CDR3 coding sequence is TGTGCCAGCAGCTCGTGGGGCGGTCAGCCCCAGCATTTT.

The chain combines TRBV11-2 with TRBJ1-1; D not certain. Germline assignment: CDR1 SGHAT and CDR2 FQNNGV. The germline V and J ends were trimmed by 2 bases and 8 bases, with 9 bases remaining between them. The CDR3 runs 12 residues. CDR3 loop: CASSLREGEAFF. DNA of the CDR3: TGTGCCAGCAGCTTAAGGGAAGGGGAAGCTTTCTTT.

Only a few counts were recorded for this clonotype. This chain uses TRBV6-1 with TRBJ2-2; TRBD2 agrees at 7 bases. CDR1 is MNHNS and CDR2 is SASEGT in the germline V gene. V was pared by 3 bases and J by 3 bases, with 4 bases of the junction left unmatched. CDR3 length: 15 residues. The CDR3 region is CASSEAGDYTGELFF. CDR3 coding DNA: TGTGCCAGCAGTGAGGCGGGGGACTACACCGGGGAGCTGTTTTTT.

The chain has TRBV15 and TRBJ2-2; weak D call: TRBD2 (6 bases). The germline V and J ends were trimmed by 6 bases and 0 bases, with 14 bases remaining between them. The CDR3 totals 16 residues. In germline, CDR1 is LNHNV, CDR2 YYDKDF (reference sequence). The CDR3 region is CATSGEPGANTGELFF. The CDR3 region has the DNA TGTGCCACCAGTGGAGAACCGGGGGCGAACACCGGGGAGCTGTTTTTT.

This rearrangement joins TRBV3-1 to TRBJ2-7, with D tentatively TRBD2 (7 bases). V was shortened by 4 bases and J by 2 bases, with 18 bases between the two germline ends. The CDR3 sequence is 16 residues long. From germline, CDR1 is LGHDT and CDR2 YNNKEL (reference sequence). The chain's CDR3 is CASSPWGTGTTYEQYF. The CDR3 nucleotides are TGTGCCAGCAGCCCGTGGGGTACAGGGACTACCTACGAGCAGTACTTC.

The genes are TRBV4-3 and TRBJ2-1; TRBD1 is a possible D gene (6 bases). From germline, CDR1 is LGHNA and CDR2 YSLEER. There are 13 residues in the CDR3. V was clipped by 4 bases and J by 8 bases, with 12 bases between them. CDR3 bases: TGCGCCAGCAGCCTGACTGGGGGCCATGAGCAGTTCTTC. It yields the protein CASSLTGGHEQFF.

At least ten counts were recorded for this clonotype. This chain links TRBV20-1 with TRBJ1-5; D unresolved. CDR3 length: 14 residues. Trimming left V 0 bases short and J 0 bases short, with 6 bases between. In germline, CDR1 is DFQATT, CDR2 SNEGSKA (reference sequence). DNA of the CDR3: TGCAGTGCTAGAGATACTTATAGCAATCAGCCCCAGCATTTT. Translating gives CSARDTYSNQPQHF.

The V and J genes are TRBV10-3 and TRBJ1-2; D gene uncertain. Looked up from germline, CDR1 is ENHRY and CDR2 is SYGVKD. There are 13 residues in the CDR3. V lost 0 bases to trimming and J lost 10 bases, with 12 bases between them. The CDR3, as DNA: TGTGCCATCAGTGAGTCATCCCCAGACTCCTACACCTTC. Protein product: CAISESSPDSYTF.

V usage is TRBV5-6 and J usage is TRBJ2-6, with D maybe TRBD2 (5 bases). Deletions cut 2 bases from V and 4 bases from J, with 10 bases between. This CDR3 contains 15 residues. Germline V gene lookup returns CDR1 SGHDT and CDR2 YYEEEE. In nucleotides, the CDR3 is TGTGCCAGCAGCTTCGGGATGTCCGGGGCCAACGTCCTGACTTTC. Translated, it gives CASSFGMSGANVLTF.

This clonotype has only a few counts. V and J are TRBV29-1 and TRBJ2-1, with D possibly matching TRBD2 (6 bases). The CDR3 has 14 amino acids. The V gene's germline CDR1 is SQVTM and CDR2 ANQGSEA. The V end was cut by 6 bases, the J end by 6 bases, with 18 bases between. This CDR3 is CSVGTDRLLNEQFF. The CDR3 DNA reads as TGCAGCGTGGGGACTGACCGACTCCTCAATGAGCAGTTCTTC.

This clonotype was counted ten times or more. This rearrangement joins TRBV5-1 to TRBJ2-5; D may be TRBD2 (5 bases). V lost 5 bases to trimming and J lost 5 bases, with 13 bases between them. Germline V gene sequence: CDR1 SGHRS, CDR2 YFSETQ. The CDR3 is 13 residues long. The CDR3 nucleotides are TGCGCCAGCAGTGGAAGCGGCGGGGAGACCCAGTACTTC. Its protein is CASSGSGGETQYF.

The chain combines TRBV5-1 with TRBJ2-7; 11 bases match TRBD2. The ends lost 4 bases at V and 3 bases at J; junction bases unmatched: 3. Germline V lookup: CDR1 SGHRS, CDR2 YFSETQ. The CDR3 contains 14 residues. The CDR3 DNA is TGCGCCAGCAGCGTGGGACTAGCGGTCTACGAGCAGTACTTC. Its protein is CASSVGLAVYEQYF.

The genes are TRBV11-2 and TRBJ2-7; D is unresolved. The CDR3 covers 14 residues. The germline CDR1 and CDR2 sequences are SGHAT and FQNNGV. Trimming left V 2 bases short and J 3 bases short, with 11 bases between. CDR3 bases: TGTGCCAGCAGCTTACCGGCATTCAGCTACGAGCAGTACTTC. Amino acid sequence: CASSLPAFSYEQYF.

The chain employs TRBV10-3 and TRBJ2-1, with no clear D. Germline V CDR1 and CDR2: ENHRY, SYGVKD. Trimming took 0 bases from V and 6 from J, leaving 15 bases between them. This CDR3 spans 16 amino acids. The CDR3 loop is CAISESSPIDGNEQFF. The CDR3 DNA is TGTGCCATCAGTGAGTCAAGCCCCATAGATGGCAATGAGCAGTTCTTC.

Only a few counts were recorded for this clonotype. The chain couples TRBV20-1 to TRBJ2-1, with a weak D call TRBD1 (5 bases). There are 16 residues in the CDR3. The V gene lost 6 bases and the J gene lost 0 bases, with 18 bases spanning the gap. In germline, CDR1 is DFQATT, CDR2 SNEGSKA (reference sequence). The CDR3 sequence is CSARRVGWGSYNEQFF. CDR3 nucleotide sequence: TGCAGTGCCCGCAGGGTTGGTTGGGGCTCCTACAATGAGCAGTTCTTC.

There are a few counts of this clonotype. The chain is built from TRBV12-3 or TRBV12-4 and TRBJ2-7, with D perhaps matching TRBD1 (7 bases). The length of the CDR3 is 16 residues. Deletions cut 5 bases from V and 0 bases from J, with 17 bases between. CDR3 sequence reads: CASSPGGGPGSYEQYF. CDR3 bases: TGTGCCAGCAGTCCAGGGGGAGGACCGGGCTCCTACGAGCAGTACTTC.

This clonotype showed up just a few times. V is TRBV6-2 or TRBV6-3 and J is TRBJ2-1; 9 bases agree with TRBD2. V was clipped by 2 bases and J by 5 bases; unmatched bases: 4. This CDR3 has 15 residues. Germline V gene sequence: CDR1 MNHEY, CDR2 SVGEGT. The CDR3 spells CASSYPSGDNNEQFF. As DNA, the CDR3 is TGTGCCAGCAGTTACCCTAGCGGGGATAACAATGAGCAGTTCTTC.

This clonotype turned up a few times. The rearrangement joins TRBV4-1 to TRBJ2-2; D is perhaps TRBD2 (5 bases). Between the trimmed V and J ends, which lost 3 bases and 6 bases, there was a span of 11 bases. Germline loops: CDR1 MGHRA, CDR2 YSYEKL. The CDR3 runs 14 residues. Here the CDR3 DNA reads TGCGCCAGCAGCCACCCGCGGGTACCCGGGGAGCTGTTTTTT. Translation: CASSHPRVPGELFF.

This rearrangement joins TRBV7-6 to TRBJ2-3; 9 nucleotides agree with TRBD1. CDR1 and CDR2 (germline): SGHVS, FNYEAQ. V shed 3 bases, J shed 4 bases, and the junction held 5 bases outside the gene matches. This CDR3 spans 15 amino acids. The CDR3 region has the DNA TGTGCCAGCAGCTTCAGGACAGGGGTACCAGATACGCAGTATTTT. It encodes CASSFRTGVPDTQYF.